The 8 T cell receptor beta chains in this list originate from one sample, sequenced in a study of blood T cells in healthy people across ages. It was with a sample-barcoded 5' primer and a J-beta primer mix that a second PCR of roughly 7 to 12 cycles was run. MiXCR was run by TCRdb on the 5' RACE reads, yielding one entry per CDR3 protein. The sample has about 580,000 distinct CDR3 sequences; about 45% are singletons. Specimen: blood. The receptors derive from an elderly man in good health.

This clonotype was recorded only once. The V call is TRBV12-3 or TRBV12-4, the J call TRBJ1-5; D is undetermined. Trimming pared 5 bases from V and 6 bases from J, leaving 14 bases between. The CDR3 extends over 14 amino acids. The CDR3 loop reads CASSKQLGGQPQHF. The CDR3 DNA is TGTGCCAGCAGTAAGCAGTTGGGAGGTCAGCCCCAGCATTTT.

The rearrangement joins TRBV7-9 to TRBJ2-7; the D call may be TRBD1 or TRBD2 (5 bases each). This CDR3 region has 13 residues. With 5 bases removed from V and 7 bases from J, the gap between germline ends came to 15 bases. Germline lookup yields CDR1 SEHNR and CDR2 FQNEAQ (reference sequence). The CDR3 DNA follows: TGTGCCAGCAGCCCTCGGGACCTGAATGAGCAGTACTTC. It is translated as CASSPRDLNEQYF.

The chain couples TRBV10-3 to TRBJ2-7; TRBD2 is a possible D gene (6 bases). The V gene lost 6 bases and the J gene lost 0 bases, with 9 bases spanning the gap. Germline assignment: CDR1 ENHRY and CDR2 SYGVKD. The CDR3 loop spans 13 amino acids. In nucleotides, the CDR3 is TGTGCCATCAGCACTAGCTACTCCTACGAGCAGTACTTC. It translates to CAISTSYSYEQYF.

The CDR3 DNA reads TGCAGTGCTGGCGGGGGAGGGGGGCAACGTGGCTACACCTTC. Its translation is CSAGGGGGQRGYTF. The chain is built from TRBV20-1 and TRBJ1-2; maybe TRBD1 (6 bases). The CDR3 spans 14 residues. Germline V gene lookup returns CDR1 DFQATT and CDR2 SNEGSKA (reference sequence). Deletions cut 5 bases from V and 7 bases from J, with 20 bases between.

This clonotype was picked up a small number of times. CDR3 nucleotide sequence: TGCAGTGCTCTAACACGGACAGATACGCAGTATTTT. Translating it yields CSALTRTDTQYF. This chain connects TRBV20-1 to TRBJ2-3; D remains ambiguous. Trimming stripped 5 bases from V and 3 bases from J, with 9 bases between. CDR3 length: 12 amino acids. Germline lookup yields CDR1 DFQATT and CDR2 SNEGSKA (reference sequence).

The chain employs TRBV7-2 and TRBJ2-3; 15 bases fit TRBD2. After removal of 5 bases from V and 5 bases from J, the junction contained 5 bases not matched to a gene. Germline V gene sequence: CDR1 SGHTA, CDR2 FQGNSA. The CDR3 length is 16 residues. The CDR3 bases are TGTGCCAGCAGCCGGACTAGCGGGGGGGCCAGAGATACGCAGTATTTT. Translating it yields CASSRTSGGARDTQYF.

Concerning this clonotype: This may be a read error, as it is one base from a much larger clone. V usage is TRBV6-6 and J usage is TRBJ1-6, with D unclear. Germline-derived CDR1 and CDR2 are MNHNY and SVGAGI (reference sequence). V was trimmed by 6 bases and J by 8 bases, leaving 14 bases between them. This CDR3 has 14 amino acids. The CDR3 region has the DNA TGTGCCAGCAGCGCGCAATCCGATCATTCACCCCTCCACTTT. Residues: CASSAQSDHSPLHF.

This clonotype was counted a few times. V and J are TRBV28 and TRBJ2-5; possible D gene TRBD2, 5 bases. Looked up from germline, CDR1 is MDHEN and CDR2 is SYDVKM. The CDR3 has 14 residues. V lost 6 bases, J lost 4 bases, and 15 bases lay in between. The DNA for the CDR3 is TGTGCCAGCAGCCCCCCCGCTAGCAGAGAGACCCAGTACTTC. Amino acid sequence: CASSPPASRETQYF. The full variable domain, rest sourced from reference TRBV28 and TRBJ2-5, is DVKVTQSSRYLVKRTGEKVFLECVQDMDHENMFWYRQDPGLGLRLIYFSYDVKMKEKGDIPEGYSVSREKKERFSLILESASTNQTSMYLCASSPPASRETQYFGPGTRLLVL.